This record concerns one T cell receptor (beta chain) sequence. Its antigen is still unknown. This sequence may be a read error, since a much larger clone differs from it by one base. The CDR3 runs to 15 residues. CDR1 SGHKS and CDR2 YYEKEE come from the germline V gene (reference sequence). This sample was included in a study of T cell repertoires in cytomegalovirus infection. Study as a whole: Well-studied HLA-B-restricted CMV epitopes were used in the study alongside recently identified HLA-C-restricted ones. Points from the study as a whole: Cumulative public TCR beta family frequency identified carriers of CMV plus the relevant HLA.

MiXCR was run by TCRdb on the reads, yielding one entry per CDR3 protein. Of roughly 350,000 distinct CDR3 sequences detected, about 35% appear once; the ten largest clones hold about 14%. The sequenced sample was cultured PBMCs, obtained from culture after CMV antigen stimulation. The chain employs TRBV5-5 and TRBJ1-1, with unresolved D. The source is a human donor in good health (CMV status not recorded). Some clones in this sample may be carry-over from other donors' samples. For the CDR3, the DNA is TGTGCCAACAGCTTGGTAGGCCCCCAGAACACTGAAGCTTTCTTT. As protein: CANSLVGPQNTEAFF.